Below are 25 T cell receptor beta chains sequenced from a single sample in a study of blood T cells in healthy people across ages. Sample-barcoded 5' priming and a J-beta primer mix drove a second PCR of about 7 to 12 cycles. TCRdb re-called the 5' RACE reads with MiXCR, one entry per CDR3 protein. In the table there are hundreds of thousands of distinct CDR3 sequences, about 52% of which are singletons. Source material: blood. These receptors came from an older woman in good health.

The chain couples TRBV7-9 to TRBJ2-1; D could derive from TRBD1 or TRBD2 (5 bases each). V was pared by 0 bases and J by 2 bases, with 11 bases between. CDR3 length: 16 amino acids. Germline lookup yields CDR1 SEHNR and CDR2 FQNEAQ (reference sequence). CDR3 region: CASSLARGTPYNEQFF. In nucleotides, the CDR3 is TGTGCCAGCAGCTTAGCGAGGGGTACGCCCTACAATGAGCAGTTCTTC.

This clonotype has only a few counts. The DNA for the CDR3 is TGTGCCAGCAGCGGATCGCGGGTCGGCGAGCAGTACTTC. Amino acids: CASSGSRVGEQYF. The rearrangement uses TRBV7-3 and TRBJ2-7, with D possibly being TRBD2 (5 bases). The CDR3 covers 13 residues. CDR1 and CDR2 (germline): SGHTA, FQGTGA. Between the trimmed V and J ends, which lost 5 bases and 6 bases, there was a span of 14 bases.

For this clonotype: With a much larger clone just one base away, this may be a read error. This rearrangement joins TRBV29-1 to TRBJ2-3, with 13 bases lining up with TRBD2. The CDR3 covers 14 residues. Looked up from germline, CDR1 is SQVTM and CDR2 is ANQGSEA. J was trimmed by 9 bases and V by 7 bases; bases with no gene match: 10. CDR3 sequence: CSGLAGLAGPTQYF. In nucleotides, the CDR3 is TGCAGCGGCCTAGCGGGACTAGCGGGACCCACGCAGTATTTT.

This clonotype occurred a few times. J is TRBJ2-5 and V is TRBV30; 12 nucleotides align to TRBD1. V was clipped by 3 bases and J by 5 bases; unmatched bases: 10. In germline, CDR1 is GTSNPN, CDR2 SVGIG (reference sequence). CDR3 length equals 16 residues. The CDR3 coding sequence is TGTGCCTGGAGCTGGGACAGGGGGCGATCCCGGGAGACCCAGTACTTC. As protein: CAWSWDRGRSRETQYF.

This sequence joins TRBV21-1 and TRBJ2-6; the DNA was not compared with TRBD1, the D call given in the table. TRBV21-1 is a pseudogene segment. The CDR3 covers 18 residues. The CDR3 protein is CASSPRGKGEDGANVPTF. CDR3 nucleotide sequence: TGTGCCAGCAGCCCCCGAGGAAAAGGGGAAGACGGGGCCAACGTCCCGACTTTC.

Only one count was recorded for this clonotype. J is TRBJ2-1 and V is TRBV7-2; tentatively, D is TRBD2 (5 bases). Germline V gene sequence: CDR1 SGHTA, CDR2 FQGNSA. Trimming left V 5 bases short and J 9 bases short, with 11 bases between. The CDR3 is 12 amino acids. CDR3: CASSRIEGEQFF. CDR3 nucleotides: TGTGCCAGCAGCCGCATAGAGGGTGAGCAGTTCTTC.

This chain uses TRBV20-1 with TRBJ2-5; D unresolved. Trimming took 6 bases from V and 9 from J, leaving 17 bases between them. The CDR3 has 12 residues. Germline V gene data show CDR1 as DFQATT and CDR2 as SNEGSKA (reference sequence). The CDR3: CSASVRSEAQYF. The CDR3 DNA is TGCAGTGCATCGGTGCGGTCCGAGGCCCAGTACTTC.

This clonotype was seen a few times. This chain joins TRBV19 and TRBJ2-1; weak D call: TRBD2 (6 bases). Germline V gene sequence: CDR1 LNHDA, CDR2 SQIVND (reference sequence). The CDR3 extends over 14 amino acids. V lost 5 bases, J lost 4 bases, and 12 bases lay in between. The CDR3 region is CASSPGTGYNEQFF. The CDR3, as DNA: TGTGCCAGTAGTCCCGGGACTGGGTACAATGAGCAGTTCTTC.

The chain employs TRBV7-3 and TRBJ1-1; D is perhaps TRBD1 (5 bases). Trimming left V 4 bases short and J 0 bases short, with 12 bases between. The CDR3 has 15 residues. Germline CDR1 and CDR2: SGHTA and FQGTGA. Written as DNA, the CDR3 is TGTGCCAGCAGCTCCCCGGGACGGCTGAACACTGAAGCTTTCTTT. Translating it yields CASSSPGRLNTEAFF.

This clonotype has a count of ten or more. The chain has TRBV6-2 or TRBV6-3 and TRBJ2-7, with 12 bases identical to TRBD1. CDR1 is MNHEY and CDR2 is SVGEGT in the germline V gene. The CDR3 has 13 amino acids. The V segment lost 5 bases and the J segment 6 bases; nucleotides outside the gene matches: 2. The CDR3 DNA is TGTGCCAGCAGTGGGACAGGGGGCACCGAGCAGTACTTC. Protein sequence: CASSGTGGTEQYF.

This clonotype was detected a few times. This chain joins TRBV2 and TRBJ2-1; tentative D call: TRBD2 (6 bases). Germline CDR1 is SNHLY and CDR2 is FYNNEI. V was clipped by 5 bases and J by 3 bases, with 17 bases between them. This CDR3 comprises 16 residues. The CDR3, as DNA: TGTGCCAGCAGTAACCAGGAGGGCCGTTACTACAATGAGCAGTTCTTC. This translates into CASSNQEGRYYNEQFF. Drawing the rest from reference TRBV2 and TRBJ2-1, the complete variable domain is EPEVTQTPSHQVTQMGQEVILRCVPISNHLYFYWYRQILGQKVEFLVSFYNNEISEKSEIFDDQFSVERPDGSNFTLKIRSTKLEDSAMYFCASSNQEGRYYNEQFFGPGTRLTVL.

The CDR3 nucleotides read TGTGCCAGCAGTTTAACCCCGCAGGGGGTCGAGCAGTACTTC. Translated: CASSLTPQGVEQYF. The V and J genes are TRBV28 and TRBJ2-7, with 7 bases lining up with TRBD1. This CDR3 is built from 14 residues. V lost 2 bases and J lost 6; bases outside the gene matches: 7. The germline V gene encodes CDR1 MDHEN and CDR2 SYDVKM.

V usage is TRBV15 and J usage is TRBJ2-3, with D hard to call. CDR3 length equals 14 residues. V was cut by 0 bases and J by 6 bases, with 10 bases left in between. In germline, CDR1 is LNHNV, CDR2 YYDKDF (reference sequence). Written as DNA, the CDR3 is TGTGCCACCAGCAGAGATATGGATATGGATACGCAGTATTTT. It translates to CATSRDMDMDTQYF.

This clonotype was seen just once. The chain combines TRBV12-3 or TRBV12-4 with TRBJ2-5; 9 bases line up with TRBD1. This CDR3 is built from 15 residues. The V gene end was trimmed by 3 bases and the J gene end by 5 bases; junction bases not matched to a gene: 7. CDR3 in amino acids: CASSLRGTGRETQYF. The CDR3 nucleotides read TGTGCCAGCAGTTTGAGGGGGACAGGGAGGGAGACCCAGTACTTC.

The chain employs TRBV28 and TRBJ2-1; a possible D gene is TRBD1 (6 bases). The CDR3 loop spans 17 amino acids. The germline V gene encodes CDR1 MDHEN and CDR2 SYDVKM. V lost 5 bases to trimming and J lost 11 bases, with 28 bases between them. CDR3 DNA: TGTGCCAGCAGTACCATGACCCGGACAGTGACCGAGACCAAGCAGTTCTTC. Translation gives CASSTMTRTVTETKQFF.

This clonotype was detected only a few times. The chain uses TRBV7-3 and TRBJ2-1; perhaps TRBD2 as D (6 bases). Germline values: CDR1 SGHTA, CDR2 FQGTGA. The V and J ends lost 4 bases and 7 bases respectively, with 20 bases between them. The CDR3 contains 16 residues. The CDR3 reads CASSSWGTGVRNEQFF. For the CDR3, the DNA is TGTGCCAGCAGCTCGTGGGGAACGGGAGTAAGGAATGAGCAGTTCTTC.

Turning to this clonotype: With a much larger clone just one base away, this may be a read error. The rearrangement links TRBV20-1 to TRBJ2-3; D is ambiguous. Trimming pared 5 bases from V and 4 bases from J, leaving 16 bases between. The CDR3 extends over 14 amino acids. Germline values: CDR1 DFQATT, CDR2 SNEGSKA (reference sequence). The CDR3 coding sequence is TGCAGTGCTCCCCGGCGGAGCTCCGCAGATACGCAGTATTTT. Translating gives CSAPRRSSADTQYF.

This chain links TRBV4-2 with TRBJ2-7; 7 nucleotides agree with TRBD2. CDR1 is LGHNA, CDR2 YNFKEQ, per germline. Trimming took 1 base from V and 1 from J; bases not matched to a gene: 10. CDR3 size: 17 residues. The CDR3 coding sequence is TGTGCCAGCAGCCAAGGACTGCTAGCGGTCCAATCCTACGAGCAGTACTTC. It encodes CASSQGLLAVQSYEQYF.

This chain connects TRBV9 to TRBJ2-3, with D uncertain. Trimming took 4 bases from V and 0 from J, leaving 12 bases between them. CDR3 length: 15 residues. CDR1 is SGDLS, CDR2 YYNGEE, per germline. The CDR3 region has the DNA TGTGCCAGCAGCCCTGGACCCGCTAGCACAGATACGCAGTATTTT. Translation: CASSPGPASTDTQYF.

The CDR3: CASSQGMTYEQYF. The CDR3 coding sequence is TGCGCCAGCAGCCAGGGGATGACCTACGAGCAGTACTTC. The rearrangement uses TRBV4-1 and TRBJ2-7, with D unresolved. In germline, CDR1 is MGHRA, CDR2 YSYEKL. V gave up 3 bases and J gave up 2 bases, with 8 bases separating them. The CDR3 has 13 amino acids.

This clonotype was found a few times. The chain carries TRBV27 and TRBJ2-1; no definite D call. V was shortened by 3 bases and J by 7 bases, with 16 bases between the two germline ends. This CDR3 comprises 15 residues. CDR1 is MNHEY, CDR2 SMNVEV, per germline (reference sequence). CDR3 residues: CASSFGWAAKNEQFF. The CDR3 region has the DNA TGTGCCAGCAGTTTTGGTTGGGCAGCCAAAAATGAGCAGTTCTTC.

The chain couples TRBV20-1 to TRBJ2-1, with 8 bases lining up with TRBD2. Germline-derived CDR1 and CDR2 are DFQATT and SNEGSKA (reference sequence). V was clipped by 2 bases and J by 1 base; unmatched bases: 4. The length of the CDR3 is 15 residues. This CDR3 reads CSARKREYSYNEQFF. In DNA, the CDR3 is TGCAGTGCTAGAAAGCGGGAGTATTCCTACAATGAGCAGTTCTTC.

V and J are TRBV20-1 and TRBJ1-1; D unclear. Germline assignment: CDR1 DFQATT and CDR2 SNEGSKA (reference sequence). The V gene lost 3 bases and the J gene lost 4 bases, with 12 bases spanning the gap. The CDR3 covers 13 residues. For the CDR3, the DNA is TGCAGTGCTAGGGGCAGGCCGGGCACTGAAGCTTTCTTT. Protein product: CSARGRPGTEAFF.

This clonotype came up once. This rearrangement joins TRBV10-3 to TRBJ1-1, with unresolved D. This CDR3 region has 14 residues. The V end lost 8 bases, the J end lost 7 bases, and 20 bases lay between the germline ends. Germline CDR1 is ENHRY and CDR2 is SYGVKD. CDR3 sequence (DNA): TGTGCCATCCGAGTGGCAGGCTCCCTTGGTGAAGCTTTCTTT. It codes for CAIRVAGSLGEAFF.

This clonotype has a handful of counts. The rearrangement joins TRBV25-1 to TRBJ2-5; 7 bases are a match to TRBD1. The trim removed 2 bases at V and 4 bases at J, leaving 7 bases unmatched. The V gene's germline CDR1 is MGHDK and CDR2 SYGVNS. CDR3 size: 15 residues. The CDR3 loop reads CASSEAGTALETQYF. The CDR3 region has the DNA TGTGCCAGCAGTGAAGCAGGGACAGCCTTAGAGACCCAGTACTTC.